Presented here are 13 T cell receptor beta chains from one specimen sequenced in a study of graft-versus-host responses after intestinal transplantation (dated by TCRdb to the early 2020s). The label giving this sample's time point can be read as: cells obtained before transplantation from donor or recipient. These receptors are not linked to any known antigen. The method behind the library was the immunoSEQ multiplex PCR assay. Here the immuneACCESS table is served through TCRdb, limited to in-frame sequences with V and J called. Missing clones are a known gap in these copies; in checked studies unresolved V genes cover under half, and the rest lacks a known reason. The sample has 84,000 or so clones on record, roughly 92% of them singletons. The top ten clonotypes cover roughly 0.31% of the sample. This sample comprised unstimulated CD4+ T cells sorted from spleen or lymph node cells, obtained before intestinal transplant. The receptors were gathered from a human donor who received an intestinal transplant.

The chain carries TRBV7-3 and TRBJ2-2; D is unresolved. Germline CDR1 and CDR2: SGHTA and FQGTGA. V was pared by 5 bases and J by 0 bases, with 10 bases between. The CDR3 covers 15 residues. As DNA, the CDR3 is TGTGCCAGCAGCCCCGAGATTTCGAACACCGGGGAGCTGTTTTTT. Translated: CASSPEISNTGELFF.

This CDR3 is CASSKRDNTDTQYF. CDR3 nucleotide sequence: TGTGCCAGCAGCAAGAGGGACAACACAGATACGCAGTATTTT. The rearrangement uses TRBV7-9 and TRBJ2-3; the D gene is possibly TRBD1 (6 bases). The CDR3 has 14 amino acids. Germline-derived CDR1 and CDR2 are SEHNR and FQNEAQ (reference sequence). Trimming left V 5 bases short and J 2 bases short, with 11 bases between.

The chain links TRBV7-6 to TRBJ2-7, with TRBD2 matching 10 bases. The V gene's germline CDR1 is SGHVS and CDR2 FNYEAQ. The CDR3 consists of 15 residues. V shed 1 base, J shed 3 bases, and the junction held 3 bases outside the gene matches. The CDR3 loop is CASSLGSGRIYEQYF. The CDR3 DNA is TGTGCCAGCAGCTTAGGTAGCGGGAGGATCTACGAGCAGTACTTC.

CDR3 DNA: TGTGCCAGCAGCGTAGGGACTAGCGGGAACGATGAGCAGTTCTTC. It encodes CASSVGTSGNDEQFF. The chain couples TRBV9 to TRBJ2-1; TRBD2 matches at 12 bases. After removal of 0 bases from V and 8 bases from J, the junction contained 3 bases not matched to a gene. CDR1 is SGDLS, CDR2 YYNGEE, per germline. The CDR3 is 15 amino acids.

The rearrangement uses TRBV5-1 and TRBJ1-4; 8 bases agree with TRBD1. The germline V gene has CDR1 SGHRS and CDR2 YFSETQ. With V trimmed by 3 bases and J by 3 bases, 1 base remained unmatched. The CDR3 spans 14 residues. CDR3 nucleotides: TGCGCCAGCAGCTCACAGGGGGCTAATGAAAAACTGTTTTTT. Translating gives CASSSQGANEKLFF. The full variable domain, rest sourced from reference TRBV5-1 and TRBJ1-4, is KAGVTQTPRYLIKTRGQQVTLSCSPISGHRSVSWYQQTPGQGLQFLFEYFSETQRNKGNFPGRFSGRQFSNSRSEMNVSTLELGDSALYLCASSSQGANEKLFFGSGTQLSVL.

This chain links TRBV4-1 with TRBJ2-5; possible D gene TRBD1, 7 bases. CDR1 and CDR2 from the germline V gene are MGHRA and YSYEKL. The CDR3 consists of 16 residues. Between the trimmed V and J ends, which lost 3 bases and 5 bases, there was a span of 19 bases. CDR3 nucleotides: TGCGCCAGCAGCCACGGGACAGACCCTGCGGGGGAGACCCAGTACTTC. Translation: CASSHGTDPAGETQYF.

The rearrangement uses TRBV28 and TRBJ1-2; a possible D gene is TRBD1 (5 bases). The ends were cut back, 3 bases at V and 4 bases at J, with 9 bases in the middle. Germline V gives CDR1 MDHEN, CDR2 SYDVKM. The length of the CDR3 is 13 residues. Written as DNA, the CDR3 is TGTGCCAGCAGTTTGTGGGGGGGCTATGGCTACACCTTC. Encoded protein: CASSLWGGYGYTF.

CDR3 DNA sequence: TGTGCCAGCAGTTTGGGGACCGGTTTTGAAGCTTTCTTT. It codes for CASSLGTGFEAFF. The rearrangement joins TRBV6-6 to TRBJ1-1; possibly TRBD1 for D (5 bases). The CDR3 is 13 amino acids. Trimming pared 4 bases from V and 7 bases from J, leaving 13 bases between. The germline V gene encodes CDR1 MNHNY and CDR2 SVGAGI (reference sequence).

This clone was detected only once. CDR3 sequence: CSAERGQETQYF. The CDR3 region has the DNA TGCAGCGCCGAACGGGGTCAAGAGACCCAGTACTTC. The chain links TRBV29-1 to TRBJ2-5; weak D call: TRBD2 (5 bases). From germline, CDR1 is SQVTM and CDR2 ANQGSEA. The CDR3 spans 12 residues. V lost 7 bases to trimming and J lost 2 bases, with 11 bases between them.

V is TRBV15 and J is TRBJ2-2; 10 nucleotides line up with TRBD1. The length of the CDR3 is 16 residues. Germline CDR1 reads LNHNV; CDR2 reads YYDKDF (reference sequence). Trimming at V came to 5 bases and at J to 6 bases, leaving 9 bases not matched to a gene. This CDR3 reads CATSPSGQGDPGELFF. CDR3 sequence (DNA): TGTGCCACCAGCCCTTCAGGACAGGGGGATCCCGGGGAGCTGTTTTTT.

The chain combines TRBV6-1 with TRBJ2-7; TRBD2 matches 9 bases. Trimming removed 4 bases from V and 2 bases from J; junction bases left unmatched: 3. The CDR3 sequence is 14 residues long. Germline V gives CDR1 MNHNS, CDR2 SASEGT. CDR3 bases: TGTGCCAGCAGTGGAGCGGGAGGAACCTACGAGCAGTACTTC. Protein product: CASSGAGGTYEQYF.

J is TRBJ1-4 and V is TRBV14; D may be TRBD1 (5 bases). The CDR3 is 16 residues long. Trimming left V 0 bases short and J 8 bases short, with 16 bases between. CDR1 is SGHDN and CDR2 is FVKESK in the germline V gene. The CDR3 is CASSQDRPGRDEKLFF. The CDR3 DNA reads as TGTGCCAGCAGCCAAGACAGACCCGGGAGGGACGAAAAACTGTTTTTT.

V and J are TRBV5-6 and TRBJ2-1; 9 bases are shared with TRBD2. CDR3 size: 17 residues. With V trimmed by 1 base and J by 4 bases, 9 bases remained unmatched. CDR1 is SGHDT and CDR2 is YYEEEE in the germline V gene. CDR3 DNA sequence: TGTGCCAGCAGCTTGAATCTAGCGGGACTCGCATACAATGAGCAGTTCTTC. Its translation is CASSLNLAGLAYNEQFF.